This entry lists 15 T cell receptor beta chains sequenced from one sample in a study of blood T cell repertoires in COVID-19. The protocol was immunoSEQ multiplex PCR, while the TCRdb copy is restricted to in-frame clones and leaves out a portion. Found here are approximately 300,000 clones, around 86% of them singletons; the top ten hold about 10%. Sequenced sample: PBMCs or T cells enriched from blood (not recorded which). The receptors stem from a woman under 30 who had recovered from COVID-19.

The chain carries TRBV19 and TRBJ2-2; no definite D call. The length of the CDR3 is 16 residues. Trimming pared 2 bases from V and 0 bases from J, leaving 10 bases between. Germline V lookup: CDR1 LNHDA, CDR2 SQIVND (reference sequence). The CDR3 here is CASSIYYPTNTGELFF. Here the CDR3 DNA reads TGTGCCAGTAGTATATACTACCCGACGAACACCGGGGAGCTGTTTTTT. Using reference TRBV19 and TRBJ2-2 for the parts outside the CDR3, the full variable domain is DGGITQSPKYLFRKEGQNVTLSCEQNLNHDAMYWYRQDPGQGLRLIYYSQIVNDFQKGDIAEGYSVSREKKESFPLTVTSAQKNPTAFYLCASSIYYPTNTGELFFGEGSRLTVL.

This clone was observed a single time. The CDR3 bases are TGTGCCAGCAGCAAGGTCGGACAGCACCCATACGAGCAGTACTTC. This gives the protein CASSKVGQHPYEQYF. This chain connects TRBV21-1 to TRBJ2-7; TRBD1, the table's D call, lacks a check against the DNA. TRBV21-1 is termed a pseudogene. The CDR3 contains 15 residues.

This chain connects TRBV28 to TRBJ1-5; D remains ambiguous. V lost 6 bases, J lost 0 bases, and 9 bases lay in between. Germline lookup yields CDR1 MDHEN and CDR2 SYDVKM. This CDR3 region has 14 residues. The CDR3 loop reads CASSQRASNQPQHF. Written as DNA, the CDR3 is TGTGCCAGCAGCCAGAGGGCTAGCAATCAGCCCCAGCATTTT.

The chain carries TRBV9 and TRBJ2-2; TRBD1 matches 7 bases. Germline values: CDR1 SGDLS, CDR2 YYNGEE. The CDR3 is 15 amino acids. With 0 bases clipped from V and 5 bases from J, the junction kept 4 bases outside the gene matches. For the CDR3, the DNA is TGTGCCAGCAGCGTAGAGGGCAGGGGGACCGGGGAGCTGTTTTTT. It codes for CASSVEGRGTGELFF.

This sequence joins TRBV7-3 and TRBJ2-7, with a tentative D call TRBD2 (6 bases). The CDR3 is 14 amino acids. Germline CDR1 is SGHTA and CDR2 is FQGTGA. Deletions cut 5 bases from V and 6 bases from J, with 17 bases between. The CDR3 here is CASSPHGSFVEQYF. CDR3 coding DNA: TGTGCCAGCAGCCCCCACGGGAGCTTTGTCGAGCAGTACTTC. Looking up the rest from reference TRBV7-3 and TRBJ2-7 gives the full variable domain: GAGVSQTPSNKVTEKGKYVELRCDPISGHTALYWYRQSLGQGPEFLIYFQGTGAADDSGLPNDRFFAVRPEGSVSTLKIQRTERGDSAVYLCASSPHGSFVEQYFGPGTRLTVT.

DNA for the CDR3: TGCGCCAGCAGCCAAGAAGGTAGGCAGGGCAATCAGCCCCAGCATTTT. Protein product: CASSQEGRQGNQPQHF. The V and J genes are TRBV4-1 and TRBJ1-5; D remains unclear. The CDR3 totals 16 residues. Germline V gene sequence: CDR1 MGHRA, CDR2 YSYEKL. The ends were cut back, 0 bases at V and 2 bases at J, with 11 bases in the middle.

The chain carries TRBV7-8 and TRBJ2-3; no firm D call. The CDR3 runs to 14 residues. Germline loops: CDR1 SGHVS, CDR2 FQNEAQ. V was pared by 0 bases and J by 7 bases, with 11 bases between. The CDR3 DNA follows: TGTGCCAGCAGCTTAGCGGGCCCGTCGAATACGCAGTATTTT. This encodes CASSLAGPSNTQYF.

The chain combines TRBV5-1 with TRBJ1-2, with TRBD1 identical over 8 bases. The germline CDR1 and CDR2 sequences are SGHRS and YFSETQ. CDR3 length: 16 residues. V lost 5 bases, J lost 8 bases, and 17 bases stayed unmatched. CDR3 amino acids: CASSPDRGAYADGYTF. CDR3 sequence (DNA): TGCGCCAGCAGTCCCGACAGGGGAGCGTATGCAGACGGCTACACCTTC. Filled out from reference TRBV5-1 and TRBJ1-2, the complete variable domain reads KAGVTQTPRYLIKTRGQQVTLSCSPISGHRSVSWYQQTPGQGLQFLFEYFSETQRNKGNFPGRFSGRQFSNSRSEMNVSTLELGDSALYLCASSPDRGAYADGYTFGSGTRLTVV.

The chain employs TRBV6-5 and TRBJ2-3, with 8 bases aligning to TRBD1. The CDR3 length is 16 residues. CDR1 is MNHEY and CDR2 is SVGAGI in the germline V gene. The trim removed 4 bases at V and 3 bases at J, leaving 9 bases unmatched. For the CDR3, the DNA is TGTGCCAGCAGTTTCCTCCGGGACAGGCAGACAGATACGCAGTATTTT. Translation gives CASSFLRDRQTDTQYF.

This clone was picked up a small number of times. V is TRBV11-2 and J is TRBJ2-1, with 7 bases lining up with TRBD1. Germline assignment: CDR1 SGHAT and CDR2 FQNNGV. This CDR3 has 15 residues. V was pared by 5 bases and J by 5 bases, with 9 bases of the junction left unmatched. CDR3 sequence (DNA): TGTGCCAGCAGCCCCGGACAGGAGCCCAACAATGAGCAGTTCTTC. Translated, it gives CASSPGQEPNNEQFF.

This chain joins TRBV5-1 and TRBJ1-1; TRBD1 matches at 9 bases. CDR3 length: 16 residues. Germline CDR1 reads SGHRS; CDR2 reads YFSETQ. V gave up 0 bases and J gave up 4 bases; unmatched junction bases: 7. The CDR3 loop is CASSLGNRGLSTEAFF. The DNA for the CDR3 is TGCGCCAGCAGCTTGGGAAACAGGGGGCTCAGCACTGAAGCTTTCTTT.

This chain connects TRBV28 to TRBJ1-5, with D possibly TRBD1 on 5 matching bases. Germline V gene lookup returns CDR1 MDHEN and CDR2 SYDVKM. V was cut by 6 bases and J by 0 bases, with 21 bases left in between. CDR3 length: 18 amino acids. The CDR3 spells CASRYSGWGTSSNQPQHF. In DNA form, the CDR3 reads TGTGCCAGCAGATATAGCGGTTGGGGGACCTCTAGCAATCAGCCCCAGCATTTT.

The V and J genes are TRBV27 and TRBJ2-1; 11 bases line up with TRBD2. The CDR3 has 15 amino acids. Trimming took 2 bases from V and 9 from J; bases not matched to a gene: 6. Germline loops: CDR1 MNHEY, CDR2 SMNVEV (reference sequence). The CDR3 coding sequence is TGTGCCAGCAGTTTAGAACTAGCGGGAGTGTTTGAGCAGTTCTTC. Protein product: CASSLELAGVFEQFF.

The chain uses TRBV7-9 and TRBJ1-2; no firm D call. CDR3 length equals 11 residues. The V gene lost 4 bases and the J gene lost 7 bases, with 7 bases spanning the gap. Germline lookup yields CDR1 SEHNR and CDR2 FQNEAQ (reference sequence). The CDR3 nucleotides are TGTGCCAGCAGCTCTGGAGGTGGCTACACCTTC. Translated: CASSSGGGYTF. Together with reference TRBV7-9 and TRBJ1-2, the CDR3 gives the full variable domain: DTGVSQNPRHKITKRGQNVTFRCDPISEHNRLYWYRQTLGQGPEFLTYFQNEAQLEKSRLLSDRFSAERPKGSFSTLEIQRTEQGDSAMYLCASSSGGGYTFGSGTRLTVV.

The V call is TRBV7-9, the J call TRBJ1-2, with 9 bases fitting TRBD1. The CDR3 has 12 amino acids. Germline loops: CDR1 SEHNR, CDR2 FQNEAQ (reference sequence). V was pared by 11 bases and J by 8 bases, with 9 bases of the junction left unmatched. CDR3 region: CAGTGKKGGYTF. Written as DNA, the CDR3 is TGTGCCGGGACAGGGAAAAAGGGAGGCTACACCTTC. The whole variable domain, remainder taken from reference TRBV7-9 and TRBJ1-2, is DTGVSQNPRHKITKRGQNVTFRCDPISEHNRLYWYRQTLGQGPEFLTYFQNEAQLEKSRLLSDRFSAERPKGSFSTLEIQRTEQGDSAMYLCAGTGKKGGYTFGSGTRLTVV.